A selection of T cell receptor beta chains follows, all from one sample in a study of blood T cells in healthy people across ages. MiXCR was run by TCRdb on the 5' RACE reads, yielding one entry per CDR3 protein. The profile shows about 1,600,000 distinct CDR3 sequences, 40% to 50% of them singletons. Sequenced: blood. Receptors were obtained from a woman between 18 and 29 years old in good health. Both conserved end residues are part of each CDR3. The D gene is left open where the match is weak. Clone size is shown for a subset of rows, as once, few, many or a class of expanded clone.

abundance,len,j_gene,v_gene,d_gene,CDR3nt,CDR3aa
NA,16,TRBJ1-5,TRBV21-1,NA,TGTGCCAGCAGCAAAGATCTGGGGGGGGGAAAGCAGCCCCAGCATTTT,CASSKDLGGGKQPQHF
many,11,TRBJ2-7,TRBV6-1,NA,TGTGCCAGCAGACAGGGCTACGAGCAGTACTTC,CASRQGYEQYF
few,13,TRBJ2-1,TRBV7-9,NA,TGTGCCAGCAGCGGTAGCAGGGTTAAGGGGCAGTTCTTC,CASSGSRVKGQFF
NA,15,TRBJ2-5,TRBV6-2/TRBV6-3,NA,TGTGCCAGCAGTACGGGACTCCCTACCTACAATGAGCAGTACTTC,CASSTGLPTYNEQYF
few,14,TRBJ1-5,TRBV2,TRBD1,TGTGCCAGCAGTTGGGGACAGAGCAATCAGCCCCAGCATTTT,CASSWGQSNQPQHF
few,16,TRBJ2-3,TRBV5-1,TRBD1,TGCGCCAGCAGCCCCATAGGACAGGGGTTCGGCGATACGCAGTATTTT,CASSPIGQGFGDTQYF
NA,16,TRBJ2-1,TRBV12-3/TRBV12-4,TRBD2,TGTGCCAGCAGCCGTCGACTAGCGGGGGGGCGGAATGAGCAGTTCTTC,CASSRRLAGGRNEQFF
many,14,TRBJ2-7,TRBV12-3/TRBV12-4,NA,TGTGCCAGCAGTTTAAGAAGTAGTGGCTACGAGCAGTACTTC,CASSLRSSGYEQYF
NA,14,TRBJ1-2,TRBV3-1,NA,TGTGCCAGCAGCCGTCTGGACAAGTACTATGGCTACACCTTC,CASSRLDKYYGYTF
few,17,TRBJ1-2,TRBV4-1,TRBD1,TGCGCCAGCAGCGCAGCCGGGACAGGGGTTTCTAACTATGGCTACACCTTC,CASSAAGTGVSNYGYTF
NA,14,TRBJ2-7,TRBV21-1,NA,TGTACCAGCAGCAAAGGTCTGACAACCTACGAGCAGTACTTC,CTSSKGLTTYEQYF
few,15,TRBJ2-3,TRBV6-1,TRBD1,TGTGCCAGCATTGGGACAGGGGCTAGCACAGATACGCAGTATTTT,CASIGTGASTDTQYF
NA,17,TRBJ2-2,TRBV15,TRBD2,TGTGCCACCAGCATGGGACTAGCGGGAGTGGGGGCCGGGGAGCTGTTTTTT,CATSMGLAGVGAGELFF
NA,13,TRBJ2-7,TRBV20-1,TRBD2,TGCAGTGCTCCGCGGACTAGCGCGGCGGAGCAGTACTTC,CSAPRTSAAEQYF
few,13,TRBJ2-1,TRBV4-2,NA,TGTGCCAGCAGCCAAGAGGAAAGCGTAGAGCAGTTCTTC,CASSQEESVEQFF
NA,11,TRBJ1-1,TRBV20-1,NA,TGCAGTGCTGGCCGACACGGTGAAGCTTTCTTT,CSAGRHGEAFF
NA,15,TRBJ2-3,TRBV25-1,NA,TGTGCCAGCAGTGGACCTGAAAAATTGACAGATACGCAGTATTTT,CASSGPEKLTDTQYF
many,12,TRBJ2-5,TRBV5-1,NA,TGCGCCAGCAGCTACGACCAAGAGACCCAGTACTTC,CASSYDQETQYF
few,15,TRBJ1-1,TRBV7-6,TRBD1,TGTGCCAGCAGCTTAGCCCAGGGGGTTGTCACTGAAGCTTTCTTT,CASSLAQGVVTEAFF
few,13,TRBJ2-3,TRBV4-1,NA,TGCGCCAGCAGCCAAGGTAGCTCGGATACGCAGTATTTT,CASSQGSSDTQYF
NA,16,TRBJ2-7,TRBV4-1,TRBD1,TGCGCCAGCAGCCAGGTCCGACACAGGGGCCCCTACGAGCAGTACTTC,CASSQVRHRGPYEQYF
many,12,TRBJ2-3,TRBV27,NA,TGTGCCAGCAGTTTCCTAGGTGATACGCAGTATTTT,CASSFLGDTQYF
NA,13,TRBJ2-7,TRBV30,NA,TGTGCCTGGAGTGAGCGTTTCGGGGACGAGCAGTACTTC,CAWSERFGDEQYF
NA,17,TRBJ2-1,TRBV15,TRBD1,TGTGCCACCAGCAGCCATACCGGGACAGGGACCTACAATGAGCAGTTCTTC,CATSSHTGTGTYNEQFF